These T cell receptor beta chains were read from a single sample in a study of quantifying T cell responses using KT2 cells. TCRdb re-analysed the UMI-ligation and nested PCR reads in MiXCR, keeping a single row per CDR3 protein. The sample includes more than 55,000 distinct CDR3 sequences, 10% to 15% seen only once; the top ten take about 9%. The sample consisted of PBMCs spiked with cells of the T cell clone KT2. The receptor source for this set is a human donor. CDR3s include the opening cysteine and the closing phenylalanine or tryptophan. The D gene is left open where the match is weak. The size field is filled for only some rows; it gives once, few, many or a size class.

j_call: TRBJ1-6; v_call: TRBV2; cdr3_length: 15; d_call: TRBD1; clone_size: many; cdr3_aa: CASNRRQGGKSPLHF; cdr3_nt: TGTGCCAGCAATAGGCGACAGGGCGGGAAATCACCCCTCCACTTT
j_call: TRBJ2-7; v_call: TRBV14; cdr3_length: 13; d_call: .; clone_size: .; cdr3_aa: CASSQVTSSKQYF; cdr3_nt: TGTGCCAGCAGCCAAGTAACAAGCAGCAAGCAGTACTTC
j_call: TRBJ1-1; v_call: TRBV28; cdr3_length: 18; d_call: TRBD1; clone_size: few; cdr3_aa: CASNPLFLMSGGGTEAFF; cdr3_nt: TGTGCCAGCAACCCCCTTTTCCTTATGTCAGGGGGGGGGACTGAAGCTTTCTTT
j_call: TRBJ2-3; v_call: TRBV2; cdr3_length: 15; d_call: TRBD2; clone_size: .; cdr3_aa: CASRVSGSGTDTQYF; cdr3_nt: TGTGCCAGCAGGGTTAGCGGGAGTGGCACAGATACGCAGTATTTT
j_call: TRBJ2-7; v_call: TRBV6-1; cdr3_length: 15; d_call: .; clone_size: many; cdr3_aa: CASSEAAGGTYEQYF; cdr3_nt: TGTGCCAGCAGTGAAGCGGCAGGGGGGACCTACGAGCAGTACTTC
j_call: TRBJ1-2; v_call: TRBV5-5; cdr3_length: 15; d_call: .; clone_size: .; cdr3_aa: CASSLDQGANYGCTF; cdr3_nt: TGTGCCAGCAGCTTGGATCAGGGTGCTAACTATGGCTGCACCTTC
j_call: TRBJ1-1; v_call: TRBV6-1; cdr3_length: 16; d_call: TRBD1; clone_size: many; cdr3_aa: CASSELPTGLATEAFF; cdr3_nt: TGTGCCAGCAGTGAACTACCGACAGGGTTGGCCACTGAAGCTTTCTTT
j_call: TRBJ2-7; v_call: TRBV20-1; cdr3_length: 14; d_call: .; clone_size: many; cdr3_aa: CSARGDSHISEQYF; cdr3_nt: TGCAGTGCTAGAGGAGACAGCCACATTTCCGAGCAGTACTTC
j_call: TRBJ1-1; v_call: TRBV29-1; cdr3_length: 12; d_call: TRBD1; clone_size: .; cdr3_aa: CSVRQGDTEAFF; cdr3_nt: TGCAGCGTCCGACAGGGGGACACTGAAGCTTTCTTT
j_call: TRBJ1-1; v_call: TRBV7-8; cdr3_length: 15; d_call: .; clone_size: few; cdr3_aa: CASSLVEQGNTEAFF; cdr3_nt: TGTGCCAGCAGCTTAGTGGAACAGGGGAACACTGAAGCTTTCTTT
j_call: TRBJ2-3; v_call: TRBV14; cdr3_length: 16; d_call: .; clone_size: .; cdr3_aa: CASSRRDLTNTDTQYF; cdr3_nt: TGTGCCAGCAGCCGTCGGGACTTAACCAACACAGATACGCAGTATTTT
j_call: TRBJ1-1; v_call: TRBV9; cdr3_length: 14; d_call: .; clone_size: .; cdr3_aa: CASSVMGGSTEAFF; cdr3_nt: TGTGCCAGCAGCGTGATGGGGGGCAGCACTGAAGCTTTCTTT
j_call: TRBJ2-7; v_call: TRBV5-1; cdr3_length: 14; d_call: .; clone_size: .; cdr3_aa: CASSNGASSYEQYF; cdr3_nt: TGCGCCAGCAGCAACGGGGCAAGCTCCTACGAGCAGTACTTC
j_call: TRBJ1-1; v_call: TRBV6-5; cdr3_length: 11; d_call: .; clone_size: many; cdr3_aa: CASRRGTEAFF; cdr3_nt: TGTGCCAGCAGGAGGGGAACTGAAGCTTTCTTT
j_call: TRBJ2-1; v_call: TRBV4-1; cdr3_length: 18; d_call: TRBD2; clone_size: .; cdr3_aa: CASSQERTSGGAYNEQFF; cdr3_nt: TGCGCCAGCAGCCAAGAAAGGACTAGCGGGGGGGCCTACAATGAGCAGTTCTTC
j_call: TRBJ1-1; v_call: TRBV6-5; cdr3_length: 12; d_call: .; clone_size: many; cdr3_aa: CASSYMNTEAFF; cdr3_nt: TGTGCCAGCAGTTACATGAACACTGAAGCTTTCTTT
j_call: TRBJ2-7; v_call: TRBV29-1; cdr3_length: 14; d_call: TRBD1; clone_size: few; cdr3_aa: CSVERTGGSYEQYF; cdr3_nt: TGCAGCGTTGAACGGACAGGGGGTTCCTACGAGCAGTACTTC
j_call: TRBJ2-3; v_call: TRBV5-1; cdr3_length: 13; d_call: .; clone_size: .; cdr3_aa: CASSLYYTDTQYF; cdr3_nt: TGCGCCAGCAGCTTGTACTACACAGATACGCAGTATTTT
j_call: TRBJ1-2; v_call: TRBV5-1; cdr3_length: 16; d_call: TRBD1; clone_size: .; cdr3_aa: CASRNDAGGTNYGYTF; cdr3_nt: TGCGCCAGCAGGAACGACGCAGGGGGGACTAACTATGGCTACACCTTC
j_call: TRBJ1-1; v_call: TRBV6-5; cdr3_length: 15; d_call: .; clone_size: few; cdr3_aa: CASSFNRNPNTEAFF; cdr3_nt: TGTGCCAGCAGCTTTAACAGGAATCCGAACACTGAAGCTTTCTTT
j_call: TRBJ1-6; v_call: TRBV20-1; cdr3_length: 15; d_call: .; clone_size: few; cdr3_aa: CSARAGGTYNSPLHF; cdr3_nt: TGCAGTGCTAGGGCTGGGGGTACATATAATTCACCCCTCCACTTT
j_call: TRBJ2-3; v_call: TRBV18; cdr3_length: 15; d_call: .; clone_size: .; cdr3_aa: CASSPSRTGTDTQYF; cdr3_nt: TGTGCCAGCTCACCATCACGAACAGGCACAGATACGCAGTATTTT
j_call: TRBJ1-2; v_call: TRBV18; cdr3_length: 14; d_call: TRBD1; clone_size: few; cdr3_aa: CASSPRTGARGYTF; cdr3_nt: TGTGCCAGCTCACCCCGGACAGGAGCTAGGGGCTACACCTTC
j_call: TRBJ2-3; v_call: TRBV5-1; cdr3_length: 15; d_call: TRBD2; clone_size: few; cdr3_aa: CATQRGSINTDTQYF; cdr3_nt: TGCGCCACCCAGCGGGGGAGCATTAACACAGATACGCAGTATTTT
j_call: TRBJ2-1; v_call: TRBV7-2; cdr3_length: 18; d_call: TRBD2; clone_size: few; cdr3_aa: CASSISSSGDVSYNEQFF; cdr3_nt: TGTGCCAGCAGCATATCAAGTAGCGGGGACGTCTCCTACAATGAGCAGTTCTTC
j_call: TRBJ1-2; v_call: TRBV29-1; cdr3_length: 13; d_call: .; clone_size: few; cdr3_aa: CSVGHQPDYGYTF; cdr3_nt: TGCAGCGTGGGACACCAACCCGACTATGGCTACACCTTC
j_call: TRBJ1-5; v_call: TRBV15; cdr3_length: 14; d_call: .; clone_size: .; cdr3_aa: CATSRDRGNQPQHF; cdr3_nt: TGTGCCACCAGCAGAGATAGGGGCAATCAGCCCCAGCATTTT
j_call: TRBJ2-3; v_call: TRBV10-3; cdr3_length: 18; d_call: TRBD2; clone_size: .; cdr3_aa: CAISESASGRSYTDTQYF; cdr3_nt: TGTGCCATCAGTGAGTCGGCTAGCGGGAGATCCTACACAGATACGCAGTATTTT
j_call: TRBJ2-1; v_call: TRBV6-5; cdr3_length: 14; d_call: .; clone_size: many; cdr3_aa: CASSYSVGTGEQFF; cdr3_nt: TGTGCCAGCAGTTACTCCGTGGGGACGGGTGAGCAGTTCTTC
j_call: TRBJ2-2; v_call: TRBV3-1; cdr3_length: 16; d_call: .; clone_size: few; cdr3_aa: CASSQAQTSNTGELFF; cdr3_nt: TGTGCCAGCAGCCAAGCCCAGACTTCGAACACCGGGGAGCTGTTTTTT
j_call: TRBJ1-5; v_call: TRBV18; cdr3_length: 16; d_call: .; clone_size: .; cdr3_aa: CASSPFMPGRDQPQHF; cdr3_nt: TGTGCCAGCTCCCCCTTTATGCCTGGGCGGGATCAGCCCCAGCATTTT
j_call: TRBJ1-1; v_call: TRBV5-6; cdr3_length: 17; d_call: .; clone_size: .; cdr3_aa: CASSWGAGAIMNTEAFF; cdr3_nt: TGTGCCAGCAGCTGGGGGGCGGGGGCGATTATGAACACTGAAGCTTTCTTT
j_call: TRBJ2-7; v_call: TRBV6-5; cdr3_length: 15; d_call: .; clone_size: many; cdr3_aa: CASSYSDGSPYEQYF; cdr3_nt: TGTGCCAGCAGTTACTCGGACGGGAGTCCCTACGAGCAGTACTTC
j_call: TRBJ1-2; v_call: TRBV6-1; cdr3_length: 16; d_call: .; clone_size: many; cdr3_aa: CASTPGGGGPFDGYTF; cdr3_nt: TGTGCCAGCACCCCAGGTGGCGGGGGCCCTTTTGATGGCTACACCTTC